Below are 7 T cell receptor beta chains sequenced from a single sample in a study of T cell clonotyping in hematopoietic cell transplantation. The table came from immunoSEQ multiplex PCR; TCRdb's copy has only in-frame clones and leaves some out. This table holds more than 7,500 clones, around 97% found once. The sequenced sample was peripheral blood mononuclear cells, obtained 100 days after allogeneic stem cell transplant. The source of these receptors is a male patient over 55 who had an allogeneic stem cell transplant from a related donor, so the T cells may come from the graft donor. Some clones in this sample may be carry-over from other donors' samples.

This chain joins TRBV27 and TRBJ2-3, with 7 bases that match TRBD1. The CDR3 totals 16 residues. Germline trimming cut 6 bases from V and 2 bases from J; bases unmatched to any gene: 11. Germline V gene lookup returns CDR1 MNHEY and CDR2 SMNVEV (reference sequence). CDR3 region: CASSFWTDRYTDTQYF. CDR3 DNA sequence: TGTGCCAGCAGCTTTTGGACGGACAGGTACACAGATACGCAGTATTTT.

The genes are TRBV5-1 and TRBJ2-3; possibly TRBD2 for D (6 bases). The V gene lost 0 bases and the J gene lost 5 bases, with 10 bases spanning the gap. There are 14 residues in the CDR3. The V gene's germline CDR1 is SGHRS and CDR2 YFSETQ. The CDR3 loop reads CASSLAGARDTQYF. The CDR3 DNA follows: TGCGCCAGCAGCTTGGCGGGAGCGAGAGATACGCAGTATTTT.

The V call is TRBV4-3, the J call TRBJ2-2; 8 positions agree with TRBD2. J was trimmed by 6 bases and V by 8 bases; bases with no gene match: 8. This CDR3 has 14 residues. CDR1 is LGHNA and CDR2 is YSLEER in the germline V gene. The CDR3 DNA sequence: TGCGCCAGCCGACAGACTAGCGTCTCCGGGGAGCTGTTTTTT. This encodes CASRQTSVSGELFF.

The chain carries TRBV9 and TRBJ1-2; D unclear. CDR3 length: 11 amino acids. Trimming took 8 bases from V and 3 from J, leaving 8 bases between them. Germline CDR1 SGDLS, CDR2 YYNGEE. The CDR3 coding sequence is TGTGCCAGTCTGAGTTACTATGGCTACACCTTC. Amino acid sequence: CASLSYYGYTF. The full variable domain, rest sourced from reference TRBV9 and TRBJ1-2, is DSGVTQTPKHLITATGQRVTLRCSPRSGDLSVYWYQQSLDQGLQFLIQYYNGEERAKGNILERFSAQQFPDLHSELNLSSLELGDSALYFCASLSYYGYTFGSGTRLTVV.

CDR3 in DNA: TGTGCCAGCAGTGGAGGCGGGGATATGTACTATGGCTACACCTTC. Its protein product is CASSGGGDMYYGYTF. The rearrangement uses TRBV2 and TRBJ1-2; D ambiguous. V was shortened by 4 bases and J by 3 bases, with 15 bases between the two germline ends. Germline-derived CDR1 and CDR2 are SNHLY and FYNNEI. The CDR3 sequence is 15 residues long.

This sequence joins TRBV7-2 and TRBJ1-3, with TRBD1 identical over 9 bases. This CDR3 is built from 16 residues. The V segment lost 5 bases and the J segment 0 bases; nucleotides outside the gene matches: 5. Germline CDR1 reads SGHTA; CDR2 reads FQGNSA. DNA for the CDR3: TGTGCCAGCAGCGTGGACAGGGGCCTCTCTGGAAACACCATATATTTT. It specifies CASSVDRGLSGNTIYF.

This clone was detected once. The chain is built from TRBV12-5 and TRBJ2-7, with 11 bases that match TRBD2. Trimming took 6 bases from V and 2 from J; bases not matched to a gene: 12. This CDR3 region has 17 residues. Germline V gene lookup returns CDR1 LGHNT and CDR2 FRNRAP. CDR3 in DNA: TGTGCTAGTGGCCCCAGGCCTAGCGGGGGGTCCCCCTACGAGCAGTACTTC. This encodes CASGPRPSGGSPYEQYF.